This TCR beta chain was obtained from a study of cytomegalovirus exposure and HLA in healthy donors. Whole-study findings and limits: One later analysis reportedly identified an Asian-associated ancestry cluster that showed fewer N-insertions than the 666-donor mean.

Primers: 60 Vbeta forward and 13 Jbeta reverse. Sequenced by immunoSEQ multiplex PCR; TCRdb stores in-frame clones only, minus some. Of about 150,000 clones listed, roughly 80% are singletons. In nominal health when sampled, donors likely had unrecorded immune exposures nonetheless. About this clone itself: Its antigen is not known.

This sequence originates from a human donor in good health. The sample consisted of PBMCs.

CDR3 DNA sequence: TGTGCCAGCAGCTTTGACAGGACCTACGAGCAGTACTTC. The encoded protein is CASSFDRTYEQYF. The rearrangement uses TRBV7-2 and TRBJ2-7, with D possibly matching TRBD1 (6 bases). V lost 3 bases and J lost 2, with 8 bases in between. Germline CDR1 and CDR2: SGHTA and FQGNSA. This CDR3 contains 13 residues.